This TCR beta chain was recorded in a study of T cell repertoires in cytomegalovirus infection. Overall study context: It was recently identified HLA-C-restricted and well-studied HLA-B-restricted CMV epitopes that the study used. Indications of both CMV infection and matching HLA type were provided by public TCR beta signatures. Whole-study findings and limits: The ex vivo response was dominated by HLA-C-restricted CMV-specific TCR beta clonotypes.

TCRdb used MiXCR to reprocess the reads, holding one entry per CDR3 protein. This table holds some 700,000 distinct CDR3 sequences, approximately 33% found once. This clonotype was found a few times. Antigen unknown. The TCR was taken from a human donor in good health (CMV status not recorded). Some clones in this sample may be carry-over from other donors' samples. The sample was cultured PBMCs, taken from culture after CMV antigen stimulation.

The CDR3 is CASSLRFGSTEAFF. The DNA of the CDR3 is TGTGCCAGCAGCTTAAGGTTCGGGAGCACTGAAGCTTTCTTT. The chain carries TRBV7-8 and TRBJ1-1; D is ambiguous. From germline, CDR1 is SGHVS and CDR2 FQNEAQ. The ends were cut back, 2 bases at V and 4 bases at J, with 11 bases in the middle. CDR3 length: 14 residues. The complete variable domain, with remaining parts taken from reference TRBV7-8 and TRBJ1-1, reads GAGVSQSPRYKVAKRGQDVALRCDPISGHVSLFWYQQALGQGPEFLTYFQNEAQLDKSGLPSDRFFAERPEGSVSTLKIQRTQQEDSAVYLCASSLRFGSTEAFFGQGTRLTVV.